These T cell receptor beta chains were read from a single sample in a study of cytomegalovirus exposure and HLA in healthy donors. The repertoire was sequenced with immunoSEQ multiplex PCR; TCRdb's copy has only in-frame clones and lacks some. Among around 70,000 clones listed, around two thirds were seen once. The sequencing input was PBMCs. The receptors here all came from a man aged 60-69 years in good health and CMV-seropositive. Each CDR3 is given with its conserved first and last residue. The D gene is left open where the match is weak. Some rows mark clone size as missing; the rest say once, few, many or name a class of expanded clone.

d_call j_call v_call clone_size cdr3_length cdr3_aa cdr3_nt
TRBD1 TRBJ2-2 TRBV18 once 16 CASSLQTGVDTGELFF TGTGCCAGCTCCCTACAAACAGGGGTTGACACCGGGGAGCTGTTTTTT
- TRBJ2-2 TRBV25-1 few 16 CASSAAGLYLTGELFF TGTGCCAGCAGTGCCGCGGGGCTATACCTCACCGGGGAGCTGTTTTTT
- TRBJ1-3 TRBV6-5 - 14 CASSLWSSGNTIYF TGTGCCAGCAGCCTGTGGAGCTCTGGAAACACCATATATTTT
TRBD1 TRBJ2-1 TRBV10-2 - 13 CASSGQGANEQFF TGCGCCAGCAGCGGACAGGGCGCCAATGAGCAGTTCTTC
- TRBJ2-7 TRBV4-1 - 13 CASSQAVEYEQYF TGCGCCAGCAGCCAAGCGGTGGAGTACGAGCAGTACTTC
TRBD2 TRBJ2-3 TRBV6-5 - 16 CASSSTLAGVLDTQYF TGTGCCAGCAGTTCGACACTAGCGGGGGTATTGGATACGCAGTATTTT
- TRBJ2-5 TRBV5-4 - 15 CASSSWGGLAETQYF TGTGCCAGCAGCTCTTGGGGGGGCCTGGCGGAGACCCAGTACTTC
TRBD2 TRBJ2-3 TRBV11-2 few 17 CASSAGTSGISTDTQYF TGTGCCAGCAGCGCCGGGACTAGCGGGATTAGCACAGATACGCAGTATTTT
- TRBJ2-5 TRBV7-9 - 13 CASSWGSQETQYF TGTGCCAGCAGCTGGGGCAGCCAAGAGACCCAGTACTTC
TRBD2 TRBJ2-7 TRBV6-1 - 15 CASSEVWEGQYEQYF TGTGCCAGCAGTGAAGTTTGGGAGGGCCAGTACGAGCAGTACTTC
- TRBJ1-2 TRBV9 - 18 CASSPPPSPGGVNYGYTF TGTGCCAGCAGCCCCCCCCCGTCGCCGGGAGGAGTTAACTATGGCTACACCTTC
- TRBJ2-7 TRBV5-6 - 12 CASSIVQYEQYF TGTGCCAGCAGCATCGTCCAGTACGAGCAGTACTTC
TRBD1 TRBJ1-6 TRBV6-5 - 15 CASSYRQGINSPLHF TGTGCCAGCAGTTACCGACAGGGAATCAATTCACCCCTCCACTTT
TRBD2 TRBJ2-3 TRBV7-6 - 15 CASSLQGGRADTQYF TGTGCCAGCAGCTTACAAGGAGGGAGGGCAGATACGCAGTATTTT
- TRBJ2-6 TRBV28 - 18 CASSLYRAGSSGANVLTF TGTGCCAGCAGTTTATACCGAGCCGGGAGCTCTGGGGCCAACGTCCTGACTTTC
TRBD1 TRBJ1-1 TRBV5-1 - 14 CASSLQGGNTEAFF TGCGCCAGCAGCTTGCAGGGGGGGAACACTGAAGCTTTCTTT
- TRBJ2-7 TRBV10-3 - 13 CATGGMGLDKQYF TGTGCCACGGGCGGGATGGGACTTGACAAGCAGTACTTC
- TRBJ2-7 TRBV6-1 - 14 CASSDRTAAYEQYF TGTGCCAGCAGTGATCGAACTGCCGCCTACGAGCAGTACTTC
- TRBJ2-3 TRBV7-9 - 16 CASSLLGQATGDTQYF TGTGCCAGCAGCTTATTGGGGCAGGCAACTGGGGATACGCAGTATTTT
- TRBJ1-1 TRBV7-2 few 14 CASSVVAGRTEAFF TGTGCCAGCAGCGTCGTCGCCGGGAGAACTGAAGCTTTCTTT
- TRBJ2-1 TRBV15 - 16 CATSSTSGFSGNEQFF TGTGCCACCAGCAGCACGTCAGGGTTTAGCGGTAATGAGCAGTTCTTC
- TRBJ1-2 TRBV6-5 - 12 CASRQGYYGYTF TGTGCCAGCAGACAGGGTTACTATGGCTACACCTTC
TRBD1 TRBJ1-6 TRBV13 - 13 CASSTQGVSPLHF TGTGCCAGCAGCACACAGGGGGTCTCACCCCTCCACTTT